The 27 T cell receptor beta chains in this list originate from one sample, sequenced in a study of blood T cell repertoires in COVID-19. TCRdb's table, derived via immunoSEQ multiplex PCR, lists solely in-frame clones and lacks some. The sample consists of some 200,000 clones, around 81% of them appearing once. Input material: PBMCs or T cells enriched from blood (not recorded which). These receptors were obtained from a woman between 40 and 55 years old with acute COVID-19.

This chain uses TRBV10-3 with TRBJ2-3; 8 bases match TRBD2. In germline, CDR1 is ENHRY, CDR2 SYGVKD. The junction had 5 bases not matched to a gene; V was cut back by 6 bases and J by 6 bases. The CDR3 runs 13 residues. CDR3 in DNA: TGTGCCATCAGGGGGGCTAGCGGGGATACGCAGTATTTT. Translating it yields CAIRGASGDTQYF.

This clone was found a few times. A read error may account for a junction end that differs from germline. The V gene is TRBV7-7, the J gene TRBJ2-3, with TRBD2 identical over 11 bases. The CDR3 consists of 16 residues. The germline V gene encodes CDR1 SSHAT and CDR2 FNYEAQ (reference sequence). This CDR3 is CASSAGLAVSTDTQYF. In nucleotides, the CDR3 is TGTGCTAGCAGCGCGGGACTAGCGGTGAGCACAGATACGCAGTATTTT.

CDR3 sequence reads: CASSGTGGFGEQFF. CDR3 DNA sequence: TGTGCCAGCAGCGGGACAGGGGGCTTTGGTGAGCAGTTCTTC. This chain links TRBV11-2 with TRBJ2-1; 12 bases line up with TRBD1. Germline CDR1 reads SGHAT; CDR2 reads FQNNGV. Germline trimming cut 5 bases from V and 9 bases from J; bases unmatched to any gene: 5. This CDR3 has 14 residues.

The rearrangement links TRBV7-9 to TRBJ1-4; a weak D match, TRBD1 (6 bases). Trimming took off 4 bases at V and 5 bases at J, with 8 bases between the two ends. The V gene's germline CDR1 is SEHNR and CDR2 FQNEAQ (reference sequence). The CDR3 has 13 residues. CDR3 DNA: TGTGCCAGCAGCTCGGACAGCAATGAAAAACTGTTTTTT. It is translated as CASSSDSNEKLFF.

This clone is a singleton in its sample. The chain has TRBV4-1 and TRBJ1-3; D might be TRBD1 (5 bases). The CDR3 length is 15 residues. The V and J ends lost 2 bases and 0 bases respectively, with 8 bases between them. Germline V gene data show CDR1 as MGHRA and CDR2 as YSYEKL. The CDR3 region has the DNA TGCGCCAGCAGCCAAACAGGTGTCTCTGGAAACACCATATATTTT. The encoded protein is CASSQTGVSGNTIYF.

The chain joins TRBV3-1 (or the pseudogene TRBV3-2) to TRBJ2-7; TRBD1 matches 7 bases. CDR1 is LGHDT and CDR2 is YNNKEL in the germline V gene (reference sequence). This CDR3 has 14 residues. The junction had 5 bases not matched to a gene; V was cut back by 6 bases and J by 0 bases. In DNA form, the CDR3 reads TGTGCCAGCAGTCCCGGGACAGTCTCCTACGAGCAGTACTTC. Its translation is CASSPGTVSYEQYF.

The chain joins TRBV5-1 to TRBJ2-3, with 9 positions matching TRBD1. CDR1 SGHRS and CDR2 YFSETQ come from the germline V gene. This CDR3 has 16 amino acids. V lost 4 bases, J lost 8 bases, and 14 bases stayed unmatched. The CDR3 sequence is CASSLRQGVTTGTQYF. CDR3 DNA: TGCGCCAGCAGCCTCCGACAGGGGGTTACCACGGGTACGCAGTATTTT.

In regard to this clone: The same CDR3 can be traced to other DNA sequences in this sample. This chain joins TRBV29-1 and TRBJ1-1; the D is unclear. CDR3 length equals 12 residues. Germline CDR1 is SQVTM and CDR2 is ANQGSEA. V lost 3 bases and J lost 2, with 7 bases in between. DNA for the CDR3: TGCAGCGTTGACGGTTTAAACACTGAAGCTTTCTTT. As protein: CSVDGLNTEAFF.

V is TRBV28 and J is TRBJ1-2; D not resolved. CDR1 and CDR2 (germline): MDHEN, SYDVKM. Trimming removed 7 bases at V and 8 bases at J, with 17 bases between. This CDR3 spans 13 amino acids. The CDR3 spells CASISVRRGGYTF. The CDR3 DNA is TGTGCCAGCATTTCGGTCCGGAGAGGAGGCTACACCTTC.

This sequence joins TRBV28 and TRBJ2-2; D gene uncertain. This CDR3 contains 14 residues. V gave up 7 bases and J gave up 1 base, with 10 bases separating them. Germline CDR1 reads MDHEN; CDR2 reads SYDVKM. The CDR3 DNA sequence: TGTGCCAGCAAGGAGCGCCGGAACACCGGGGAGCTGTTTTTT. Translating it yields CASKERRNTGELFF.

The sample holds one count of this clone. The V gene is TRBV6-5, the J gene TRBJ2-2; 7 bases map to TRBD2. The length of the CDR3 is 15 residues. Per the germline V gene, CDR1 is MNHEY and CDR2 is SVGAGI. Germline trimming cut 2 bases from V and 6 bases from J; bases unmatched to any gene: 6. The CDR3: CASSYATSYSGELFF. CDR3 in DNA: TGTGCCAGCAGTTACGCGACTAGCTACTCCGGGGAGCTGTTTTTT.

The genes are TRBV5-1 and TRBJ2-3; TRBD1 aligns across 9 bases. Per the germline V gene, CDR1 is SGHRS and CDR2 is YFSETQ. The V gene end was trimmed by 4 bases and the J gene end by 5 bases; junction bases not matched to a gene: 11. The CDR3 extends over 16 amino acids. The chain's CDR3 is CASSLPVGQGGDTQYF. The CDR3 bases are TGCGCCAGCAGCCTGCCGGTGGGACAGGGCGGAGATACGCAGTATTTT.

The chain carries TRBV25-1 and TRBJ1-1; TRBD1 agrees at 8 bases. Germline V gene lookup returns CDR1 MGHDK and CDR2 SYGVNS. The J segment lost 1 base and the V segment lost 5 bases, leaving 6 bases of the junction unmatched. The CDR3 extends over 15 amino acids. CDR3 DNA sequence: TGTGCCAGCAGTCCAACAGGGGGAAAGAACACTGAAGCTTTCTTT. It specifies CASSPTGGKNTEAFF.

This chain joins TRBV27 and TRBJ1-3; the D gene is possibly TRBD1 (5 bases). CDR1 is MNHEY, CDR2 SMNVEV, per germline (reference sequence). The CDR3 runs 14 residues. The germline V and J ends were trimmed by 2 bases and 4 bases, with 9 bases remaining between them. Written as DNA, the CDR3 is TGTGCCAGCAGTTTAAGGGGATTCGGAAACACCATATATTTT. Translating gives CASSLRGFGNTIYF.

The chain combines TRBV2 with TRBJ1-2; 8 bases are a match to TRBD1. V was pared by 3 bases and J by 8 bases, with 5 bases of the junction left unmatched. This CDR3 has 13 residues. Germline V lookup: CDR1 SNHLY, CDR2 FYNNEI. CDR3 nucleotides: TGTGCCAGCAGTGATGGCAGGGGGCAGGGCTACACCTTC. Translating gives CASSDGRGQGYTF. The full variable domain, in which reference TRBV2 and TRBJ1-2 provide the parts outside the CDR3, is EPEVTQTPSHQVTQMGQEVILRCVPISNHLYFYWYRQILGQKVEFLVSFYNNEISEKSEIFDDQFSVERPDGSNFTLKIRSTKLEDSAMYFCASSDGRGQGYTFGSGTRLTVV.

The chain uses TRBV19 and TRBJ1-5; 9 bases agree with TRBD1. CDR3 size: 17 residues. J was trimmed by 0 bases and V by 4 bases; bases with no gene match: 7. Germline V gene sequence: CDR1 LNHDA, CDR2 SQIVND (reference sequence). CDR3: CASSTRGQGFSNQPQHF. The CDR3 DNA is TGTGCCAGTAGTACCCGGGGACAGGGCTTTAGCAATCAGCCCCAGCATTTT.

This sequence joins TRBV27 and TRBJ2-7; 9 bases are a match to TRBD1. V dropped 5 bases and J dropped 7; count of bases not matched to a gene: 9. Germline V lookup: CDR1 MNHEY, CDR2 SMNVEV (reference sequence). The CDR3 spans 14 residues. The CDR3 DNA reads TGTGCCAGCAGTCCCCGGGACAGGGTGTGGGAGCAGTACTTC. It yields the protein CASSPRDRVWEQYF.

The gene calls are TRBV10-1 and TRBJ1-1; a possible D gene is TRBD1 (6 bases). V dropped 4 bases and J dropped 14 bases, with 17 bases sitting between them. The length of the CDR3 is 12 residues. Germline V gives CDR1 WNHNN, CDR2 SYGVQD (reference sequence). The CDR3 region has the DNA TGCGCCAGCAGTGGGGTACAGGGCGAAGTGTTCTTT. This encodes CASSGVQGEVFF.

The rearrangement uses TRBV27 and TRBJ2-7, with TRBD1 matching 7 bases. V was clipped by 5 bases and J by 6 bases; unmatched bases: 7. Germline V gene lookup returns CDR1 MNHEY and CDR2 SMNVEV (reference sequence). The CDR3 is 13 residues long. CDR3 region: CASSPLTGREQYF. In DNA, the CDR3 is TGTGCCAGCAGTCCCCTGACAGGGCGCGAGCAGTACTTC.

This clone was seen once. J is TRBJ2-5 and V is TRBV3-1 (or the pseudogene TRBV3-2), with no clear D. The CDR3 has 12 amino acids. With 4 bases removed from V and 0 bases from J, the gap between germline ends came to 3 bases. CDR1 is LGHDT and CDR2 is YNNKEL in the germline V gene (reference sequence). CDR3 bases: TGTGCCAGCAGCCGCGACCAAGAGACCCAGTACTTC. Translated, it gives CASSRDQETQYF.

This chain joins TRBV7-2 and TRBJ2-7, with D possibly being TRBD1 (5 bases). The CDR3 contains 14 residues. Germline CDR1 and CDR2: SGHTA and FQGNSA. Trimming cost V 1 base and J 3 bases, with 10 bases left between them. The CDR3, as DNA: TGTGCCAGCAGCTTAGTTGGGGCAGGCTACGAGCAGTACTTC. It codes for CASSLVGAGYEQYF.

The chain recombines TRBV7-3 with TRBJ2-7; TRBD2 aligns across 7 bases. The CDR3 totals 15 residues. J was trimmed by 7 bases and V by 4 bases; bases with no gene match: 13. Per the germline V gene, CDR1 is SGHTA and CDR2 is FQGTGA. CDR3: CASSSGSGSTGEQYF. For the CDR3, the DNA is TGTGCCAGCAGCTCCGGTAGCGGGTCGACTGGGGAGCAGTACTTC.

CDR3: CASSPSRTEAFF. The DNA of the CDR3 is TGTGCCAGCTCACCATCCCGGACTGAAGCTTTCTTT. The chain carries TRBV18 and TRBJ1-1; D remains ambiguous. This CDR3 region has 12 residues. Germline values: CDR1 KGHSH, CDR2 LQKENI. V was clipped by 2 bases and J by 5 bases, with 6 bases between them.

The V and J genes are TRBV5-1 and TRBJ1-4; D gene uncertain. With 0 bases removed from V and 0 bases from J, the gap between germline ends came to 6 bases. The CDR3 contains 15 residues. Germline CDR1 is SGHRS and CDR2 is YFSETQ. Written as DNA, the CDR3 is TGCGCCAGCAGCTTGGCCCCGGCAACTAATGAAAAACTGTTTTTT. It translates to CASSLAPATNEKLFF.

The genes are TRBV5-1 and TRBJ2-1; 13 bases match TRBD2. Germline assignment: CDR1 SGHRS and CDR2 YFSETQ. The CDR3 is 16 amino acids. The ends lost 0 bases at V and 9 bases at J; junction bases unmatched: 6. The CDR3 coding sequence is TGCGCCAGCAGCTTGGAGTGGACTAGCGGGAGTCCTGAGCAGTTCTTC. Protein: CASSLEWTSGSPEQFF.

The rearrangement joins TRBV19 to TRBJ2-2; TRBD2 agrees at 14 bases. The germline V gene has CDR1 LNHDA and CDR2 SQIVND (reference sequence). CDR3 length equals 16 residues. Trimming removed 2 bases from V and 15 bases from J; junction bases left unmatched: 11. Here the CDR3 reads CASSIPWTSGRPVVFF. CDR3 nucleotide sequence: TGTGCCAGTAGTATACCCTGGACTAGCGGGAGGCCAGTTGTGTTTTTT. The full variable domain, in which reference TRBV19 and TRBJ2-2 provide the parts outside the CDR3, is DGGITQSPKYLFRKEGQNVTLSCEQNLNHDAMYWYRQDPGQGLRLIYYSQIVNDFQKGDIAEGYSVSREKKESFPLTVTSAQKNPTAFYLCASSIPWTSGRPVVFFGEGSRLTVL.

The chain couples TRBV5-1 to TRBJ2-7; 13 bases are a match to TRBD2. CDR1 and CDR2 (germline): SGHRS, YFSETQ. The V gene end was trimmed by 4 bases and the J gene end by 7 bases; junction bases not matched to a gene: 8. The CDR3 extends over 15 amino acids. The CDR3 DNA sequence: TGCGCCAGCAGCCTACGGACTAGCGGGAGTGGAGAGCAGTACTTC. Translated: CASSLRTSGSGEQYF.